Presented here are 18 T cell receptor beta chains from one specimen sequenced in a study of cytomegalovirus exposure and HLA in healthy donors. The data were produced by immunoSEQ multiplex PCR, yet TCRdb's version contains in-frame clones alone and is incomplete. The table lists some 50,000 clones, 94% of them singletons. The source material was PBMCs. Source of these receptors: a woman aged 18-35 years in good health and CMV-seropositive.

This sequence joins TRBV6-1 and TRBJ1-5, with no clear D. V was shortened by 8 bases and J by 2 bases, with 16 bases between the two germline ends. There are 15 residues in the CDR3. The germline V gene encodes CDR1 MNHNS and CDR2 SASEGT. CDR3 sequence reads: CASFQAGIGNQPQHF. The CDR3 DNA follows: TGTGCCAGCTTCCAGGCGGGAATAGGCAATCAGCCCCAGCATTTT.

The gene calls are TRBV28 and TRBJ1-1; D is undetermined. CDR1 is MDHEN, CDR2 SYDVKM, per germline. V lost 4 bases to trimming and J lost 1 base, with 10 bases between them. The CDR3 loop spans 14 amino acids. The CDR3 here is CASSSETENTEAFF. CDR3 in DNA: TGTGCCAGCAGTTCCGAAACAGAGAACACTGAAGCTTTCTTT.

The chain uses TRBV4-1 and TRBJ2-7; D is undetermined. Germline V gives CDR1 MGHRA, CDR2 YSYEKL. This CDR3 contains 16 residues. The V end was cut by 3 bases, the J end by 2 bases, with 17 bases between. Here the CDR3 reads CASSQRSGWLAYEQYF. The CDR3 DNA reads TGCGCCAGCAGCCAGAGATCCGGGTGGCTAGCCTACGAGCAGTACTTC.

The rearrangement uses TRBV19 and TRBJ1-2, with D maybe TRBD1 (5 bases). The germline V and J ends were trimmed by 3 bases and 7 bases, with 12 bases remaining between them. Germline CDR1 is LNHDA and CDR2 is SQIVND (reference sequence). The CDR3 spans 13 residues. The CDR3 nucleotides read TGTGCCAGTAGTATGCAGGGATCGGGTGGCTACACCTTC. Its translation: CASSMQGSGGYTF.

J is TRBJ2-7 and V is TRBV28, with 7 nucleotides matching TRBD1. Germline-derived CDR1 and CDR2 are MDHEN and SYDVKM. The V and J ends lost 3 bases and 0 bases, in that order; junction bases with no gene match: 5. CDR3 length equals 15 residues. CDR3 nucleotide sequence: TGTGCCAGCAGTTTGGGGACAGAGAGCTCCTACGAGCAGTACTTC. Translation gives CASSLGTESSYEQYF. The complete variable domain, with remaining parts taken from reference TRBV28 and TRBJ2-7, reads DVKVTQSSRYLVKRTGEKVFLECVQDMDHENMFWYRQDPGLGLRLIYFSYDVKMKEKGDIPEGYSVSREKKERFSLILESASTNQTSMYLCASSLGTESSYEQYFGPGTRLTVT.

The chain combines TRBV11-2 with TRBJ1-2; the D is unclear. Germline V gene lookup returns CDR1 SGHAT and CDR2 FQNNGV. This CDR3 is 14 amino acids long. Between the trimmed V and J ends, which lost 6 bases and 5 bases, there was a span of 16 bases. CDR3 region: CASRREGGFYGYTF. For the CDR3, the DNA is TGTGCCAGCAGGAGGGAGGGTGGGTTTTATGGCTACACCTTC.

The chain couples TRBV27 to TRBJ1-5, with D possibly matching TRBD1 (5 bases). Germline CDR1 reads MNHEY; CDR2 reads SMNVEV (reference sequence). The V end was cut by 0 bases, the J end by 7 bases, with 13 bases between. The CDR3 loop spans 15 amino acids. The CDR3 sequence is CASSLSPGYGQPQHF. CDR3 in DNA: TGTGCCAGCAGTTTATCCCCAGGGTATGGACAGCCCCAGCATTTT.

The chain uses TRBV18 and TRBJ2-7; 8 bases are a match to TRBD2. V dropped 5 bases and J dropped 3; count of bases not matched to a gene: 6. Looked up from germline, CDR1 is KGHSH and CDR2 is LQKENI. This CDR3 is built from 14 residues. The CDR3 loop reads CASSLAGLIYEQYF. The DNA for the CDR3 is TGTGCCAGCTCATTAGCGGGATTGATCTACGAGCAGTACTTC.

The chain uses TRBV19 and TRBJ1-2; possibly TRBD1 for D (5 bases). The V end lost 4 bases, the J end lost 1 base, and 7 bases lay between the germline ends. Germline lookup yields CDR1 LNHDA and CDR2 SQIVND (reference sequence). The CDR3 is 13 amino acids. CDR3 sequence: CASSKTDNYGYTF. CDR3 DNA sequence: TGTGCCAGTAGTAAGACAGATAACTATGGCTACACCTTC. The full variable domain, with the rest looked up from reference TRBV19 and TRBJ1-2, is DGGITQSPKYLFRKEGQNVTLSCEQNLNHDAMYWYRQDPGQGLRLIYYSQIVNDFQKGDIAEGYSVSREKKESFPLTVTSAQKNPTAFYLCASSKTDNYGYTFGSGTRLTVV.

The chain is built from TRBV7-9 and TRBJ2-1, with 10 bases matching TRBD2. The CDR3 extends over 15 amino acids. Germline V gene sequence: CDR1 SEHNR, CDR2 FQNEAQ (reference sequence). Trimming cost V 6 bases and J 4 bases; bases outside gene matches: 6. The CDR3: CASSPGTSAYNEQFF. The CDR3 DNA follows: TGTGCCAGCAGTCCCGGGACTAGCGCATACAATGAGCAGTTCTTC.

CDR3 sequence reads: CAISDRLDHNEQFF. In DNA, the CDR3 is TGTGCCATCAGTGACAGACTAGACCACAATGAGCAGTTCTTC. This chain connects TRBV10-3 to TRBJ2-1; TRBD2 is a possible D gene (6 bases). Germline assignment: CDR1 ENHRY and CDR2 SYGVKD. The V and J ends lost 3 bases and 5 bases respectively, with 11 bases between them. The CDR3 has 14 amino acids.

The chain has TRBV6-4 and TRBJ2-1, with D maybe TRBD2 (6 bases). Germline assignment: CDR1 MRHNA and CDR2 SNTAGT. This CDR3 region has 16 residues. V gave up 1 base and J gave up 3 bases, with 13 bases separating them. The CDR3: CASSDLLASDYNEQFF. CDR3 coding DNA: TGTGCCAGCAGTGACTTACTAGCAAGCGACTACAATGAGCAGTTCTTC.

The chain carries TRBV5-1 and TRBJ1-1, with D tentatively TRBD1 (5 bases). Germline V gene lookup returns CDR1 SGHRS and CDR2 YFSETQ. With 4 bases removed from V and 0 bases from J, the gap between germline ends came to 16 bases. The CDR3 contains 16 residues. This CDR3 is CASSVGHAQMNTEAFF. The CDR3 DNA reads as TGCGCCAGCAGCGTTGGACACGCCCAGATGAACACTGAAGCTTTCTTT.

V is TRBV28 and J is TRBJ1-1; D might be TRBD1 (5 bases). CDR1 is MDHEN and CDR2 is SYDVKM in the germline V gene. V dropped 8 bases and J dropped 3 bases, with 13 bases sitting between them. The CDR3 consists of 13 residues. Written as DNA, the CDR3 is TGTGCCAGCCGCGGCGGGGGTGACACTGAAGCTTTCTTT. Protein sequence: CASRGGGDTEAFF.

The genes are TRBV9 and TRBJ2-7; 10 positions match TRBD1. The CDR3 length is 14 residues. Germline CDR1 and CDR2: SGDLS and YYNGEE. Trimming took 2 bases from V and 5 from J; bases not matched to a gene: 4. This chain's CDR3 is CASSVSGQGDEQYF. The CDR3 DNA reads TGTGCCAGCAGCGTTTCCGGACAGGGGGACGAGCAGTACTTC.

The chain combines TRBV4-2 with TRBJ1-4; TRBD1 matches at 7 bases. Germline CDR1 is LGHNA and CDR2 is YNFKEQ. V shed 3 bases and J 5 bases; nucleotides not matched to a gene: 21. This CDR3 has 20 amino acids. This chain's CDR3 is CASSQKTGTAKKLRNEKLFF. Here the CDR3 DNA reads TGTGCCAGCAGCCAGAAAACAGGGACAGCGAAAAAACTGAGGAATGAAAAACTGTTTTTT.

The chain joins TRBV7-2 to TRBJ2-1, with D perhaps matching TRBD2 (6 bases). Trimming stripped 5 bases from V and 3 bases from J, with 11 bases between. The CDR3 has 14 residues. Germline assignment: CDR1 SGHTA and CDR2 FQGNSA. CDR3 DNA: TGTGCCAGCAGCCTGAGCGGGCACTACAATGAGCAGTTCTTC. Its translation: CASSLSGHYNEQFF.

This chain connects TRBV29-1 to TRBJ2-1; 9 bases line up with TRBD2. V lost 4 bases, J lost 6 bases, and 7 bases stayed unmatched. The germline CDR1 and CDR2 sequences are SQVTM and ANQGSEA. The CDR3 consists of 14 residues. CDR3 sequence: CSVVLAGTSNEQFF. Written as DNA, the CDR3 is TGCAGCGTTGTCCTAGCGGGAACTAGCAATGAGCAGTTCTTC.